The next 6 T cell receptor beta chains were all read from a single sample in a study of blood T cell repertoires in COVID-19. The table came from immunoSEQ multiplex PCR; TCRdb's copy has only in-frame clones and leaves some out. This table has 18,000 or so clones, approximately 85% appearing once. Sequencing was done on a sample of peripheral blood. Source of these receptors: a man aged 35 to 55 with active or convalescent COVID-19.

This chain links TRBV11-2 with TRBJ2-7, with 7 bases that match TRBD2. V trimming: 3 bases; J trimming: 0 bases; junction bases outside the gene matches: 8. The germline CDR1 and CDR2 sequences are SGHAT and FQNNGV. This CDR3 spans 16 amino acids. The CDR3 sequence: CASSLPGGESSYEQYF. The CDR3 DNA follows: TGTGCCAGCAGCTTGCCTGGGGGGGAAAGCTCCTACGAGCAGTACTTC. The complete variable domain, with remaining parts taken from reference TRBV11-2 and TRBJ2-7, reads EAGVAQSPRYKIIEKRQSVAFWCNPISGHATLYWYQQILGQGPKLLIQFQNNGVVDDSQLPKDRFSAERLKGVDSTLKIQPAKLEDSAVYLCASSLPGGESSYEQYFGPGTRLTVT.

V usage is TRBV5-4 and J usage is TRBJ2-3; D might be TRBD2 (6 bases). The germline V gene encodes CDR1 SGHNT and CDR2 YYREEE (reference sequence). Between the trimmed V and J ends, which lost 4 bases and 6 bases, there was a span of 18 bases. The length of the CDR3 is 15 residues. For the CDR3, the DNA is TGTGCCAGCAGCCACCGGACTGACGGGGGTGATACGCAGTATTTT. Translating it yields CASSHRTDGGDTQYF.

This clone was seen more than once but under ten times. V gene TRBV7-2 combines with J gene TRBJ2-1; 8 bases fit TRBD2. This CDR3 is built from 16 residues. The germline V gene encodes CDR1 SGHTA and CDR2 FQGNSA. V lost 0 bases and J lost 8; bases outside the gene matches: 9. The CDR3 DNA follows: TGTGCCAGCAGCTTAGCGCTGGGCGGGGGGCTCTATGAGCAGTTCTTC. It encodes CASSLALGGGLYEQFF.

This rearrangement joins TRBV19 to TRBJ1-4, with 10 bases that match TRBD1. CDR1 LNHDA and CDR2 SQIVND come from the germline V gene (reference sequence). This CDR3 is 14 amino acids long. After removal of 4 bases from V and 8 bases from J, the junction contained 4 bases not matched to a gene. CDR3 in DNA: TGTGCCAGTAGTAGGGACAGGGGAGGAGAAAAACTGTTTTTT. Protein product: CASSRDRGGEKLFF.

The V and J genes are TRBV5-1 and TRBJ1-1; no definite D call. Germline V gene sequence: CDR1 SGHRS, CDR2 YFSETQ. This CDR3 is 12 amino acids long. Trimming cost V 2 bases and J 4 bases, with 6 bases left between them. For the CDR3, the DNA is TGCGCCAGCAGCTTCGGAGGCACTGAAGCTTTCTTT. It translates to CASSFGGTEAFF. The full variable domain, rest sourced from reference TRBV5-1 and TRBJ1-1, is KAGVTQTPRYLIKTRGQQVTLSCSPISGHRSVSWYQQTPGQGLQFLFEYFSETQRNKGNFPGRFSGRQFSNSRSEMNVSTLELGDSALYLCASSFGGTEAFFGQGTRLTVV.

The sample holds one count of this clone. CDR3 nucleotide sequence: TGCAGCGTTGAAGGCATAGGCGGGGGATTATCCTACAATGAGCAGTTCTTC. This gives the protein CSVEGIGGGLSYNEQFF. The chain recombines TRBV29-1 with TRBJ2-1; 7 positions match TRBD2. The V gene's germline CDR1 is SQVTM and CDR2 ANQGSEA. With 1 base clipped from V and 1 base from J, the junction kept 10 bases outside the gene matches. CDR3 size: 17 residues.